This T cell receptor (beta chain) was found in a study of T-cell memory formation after mild COVID-19. For the study at large: Among the donors, TCR clusters were largely specific to each donor.

This CDR3 comprises 18 residues. Germline V gene data show CDR1 as SGHVS and CDR2 as FQNEAQ. Germline trimming cut 0 bases from V and 1 base from J; bases unmatched to any gene: 8. This clonotype was recorded a few times. From the 5' RACE reads, TCRdb called clonotypes with MiXCR, one entry per CDR3 protein. The sample lists 250,000 to 400,000 distinct CDR3 sequences, 13% to 15% seen once, with roughly a fifth in the top ten. The chain couples TRBV7-8 to TRBJ1-5; 8 bases agree with TRBD1. The sample consisted of PBMCs or a T cell subset sorted from them (not recorded which). This sequence was found in a man aged 18 to 29 who had mild COVID-19 (a few samples of this study predate the infection). Cell type and time point are not known. CDR3 loop: CASSLARQGISSNQPQHF. Written as DNA, the CDR3 is TGTGCCAGCAGCTTAGCGAGACAGGGGATTTCAAGCAATCAGCCCCAGCATTTT.